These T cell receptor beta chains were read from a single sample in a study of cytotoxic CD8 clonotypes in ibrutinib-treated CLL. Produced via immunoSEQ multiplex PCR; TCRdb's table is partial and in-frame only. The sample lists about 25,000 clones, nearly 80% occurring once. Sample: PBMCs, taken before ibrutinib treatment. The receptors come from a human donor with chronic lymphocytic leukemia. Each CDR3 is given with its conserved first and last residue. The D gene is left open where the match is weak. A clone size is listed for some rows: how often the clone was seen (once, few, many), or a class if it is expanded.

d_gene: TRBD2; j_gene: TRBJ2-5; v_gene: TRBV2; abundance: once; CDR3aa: CASGFRILAGGETQYF; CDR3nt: TGTGCCAGCGGTTTCCGAATTCTAGCGGGAGGAGAGACCCAGTACTTC
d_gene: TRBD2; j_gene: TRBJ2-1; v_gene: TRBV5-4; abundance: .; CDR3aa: CASSLAIAGFNEQFF; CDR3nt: TGTGCCAGCAGCTTGGCGATAGCGGGATTTAATGAGCAGTTCTTC
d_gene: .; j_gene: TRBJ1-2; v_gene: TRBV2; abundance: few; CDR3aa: CASSPEELYGYTF; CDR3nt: TGTGCCAGCAGTCCCGAGGAGCTCTATGGCTACACCTTC
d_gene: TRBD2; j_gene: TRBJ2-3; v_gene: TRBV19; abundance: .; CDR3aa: CASRPSGRGLTDTQYF; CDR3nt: TGTGCCAGTAGACCCAGCGGGAGGGGACTCACAGATACGCAGTATTTT
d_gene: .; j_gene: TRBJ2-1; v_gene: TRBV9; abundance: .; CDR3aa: CASSLTGVSYNEQFF; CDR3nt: TGTGCCAGCAGCTTAACCGGGGTCTCCTACAATGAGCAGTTCTTC
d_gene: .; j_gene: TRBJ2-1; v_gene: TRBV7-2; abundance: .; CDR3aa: CASSPGGSRNNEQFF; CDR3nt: TGTGCCAGCAGCCCCGGTGGTAGCAGAAACAATGAGCAGTTCTTC
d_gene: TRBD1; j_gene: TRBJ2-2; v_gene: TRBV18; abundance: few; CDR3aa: CASSPAQGANTGELFF; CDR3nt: TGTGCCAGCTCACCCGCACAGGGGGCAAACACCGGGGAGCTGTTTTTT
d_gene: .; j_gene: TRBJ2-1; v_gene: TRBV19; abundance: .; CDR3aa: CASRVGIGEQFF; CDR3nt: TGTGCCAGTAGAGTGGGGATTGGGGAGCAGTTCTTC
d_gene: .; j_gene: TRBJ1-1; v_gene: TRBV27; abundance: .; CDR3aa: CASSLRTYGRANGDTEAFF; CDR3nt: TGTGCCAGCAGTTTAAGGACCTACGGACGGGCCAATGGGGACACTGAAGCTTTCTTT
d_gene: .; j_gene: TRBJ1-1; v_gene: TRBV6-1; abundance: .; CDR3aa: CASSEKVGGTEAFF; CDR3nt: TGTGCCAGCAGTGAAAAGGTGGGGGGGACTGAAGCTTTCTTT
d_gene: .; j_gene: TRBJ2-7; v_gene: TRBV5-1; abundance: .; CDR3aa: CASSLDALSYEQYF; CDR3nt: TGCGCCAGCAGCTTGGACGCACTAAGCTACGAGCAGTACTTC
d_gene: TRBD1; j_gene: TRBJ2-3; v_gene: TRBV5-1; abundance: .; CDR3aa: CASSAQGAAADTQYF; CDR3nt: TGCGCCAGCAGCGCACAGGGGGCCGCCGCAGATACGCAGTATTTT
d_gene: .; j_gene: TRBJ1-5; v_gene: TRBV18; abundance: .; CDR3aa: CASSPPGEGNQPQHF; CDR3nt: TGTGCCAGCTCACCACCTGGGGAGGGCAATCAGCCCCAGCATTTT
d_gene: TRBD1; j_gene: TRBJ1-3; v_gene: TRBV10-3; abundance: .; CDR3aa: CAIRRTGGPGNTIYF; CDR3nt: TGTGCCATCAGGAGGACAGGGGGGCCTGGAAACACCATATATTTT
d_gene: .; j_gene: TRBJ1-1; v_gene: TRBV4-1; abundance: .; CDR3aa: CASSQDLDDSTEAFF; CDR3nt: TGCGCCAGCAGCCAAGATTTGGATGACAGCACTGAAGCTTTCTTT
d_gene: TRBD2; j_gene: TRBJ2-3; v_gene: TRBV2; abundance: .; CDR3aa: CASRLTSGRASDTQYF; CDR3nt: TGTGCCAGCAGACTAACTAGCGGGAGGGCGTCCGATACGCAGTATTTT
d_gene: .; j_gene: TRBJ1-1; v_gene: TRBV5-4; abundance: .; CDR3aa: CASSPGVGAMNTEAFF; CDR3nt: TGTGCCAGCAGCCCCGGAGTGGGGGCTATGAACACTGAAGCTTTCTTT
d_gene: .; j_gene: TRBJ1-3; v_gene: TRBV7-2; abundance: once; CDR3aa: CASSSTGSASGNTIYF; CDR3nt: TGTGCCAGCAGCTCGACAGGTTCAGCCTCTGGAAACACCATATATTTT
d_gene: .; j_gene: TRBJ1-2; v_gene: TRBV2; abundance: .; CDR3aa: CASSERGNYGYTF; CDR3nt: TGTGCCAGCAGTGAACGGGGTAACTATGGCTACACCTTC
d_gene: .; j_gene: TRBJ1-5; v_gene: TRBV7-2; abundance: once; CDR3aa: CASSRTGNQPQHF; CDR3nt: TGTGCCAGCAGCAGGACAGGCAATCAGCCCCAGCATTTT
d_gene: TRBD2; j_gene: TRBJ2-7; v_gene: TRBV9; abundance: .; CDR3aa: CASSAGSGRIPYEQYF; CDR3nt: TGTGCCAGCAGCGCCGGTAGCGGGAGAATCCCCTACGAGCAGTACTTC
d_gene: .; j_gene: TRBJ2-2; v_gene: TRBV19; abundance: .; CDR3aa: CASSPPGDTGELFF; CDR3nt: TGTGCCAGTAGTCCCCCAGGGGACACCGGGGAGCTGTTTTTT
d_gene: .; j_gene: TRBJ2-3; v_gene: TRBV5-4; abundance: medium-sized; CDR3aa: CASSWRLINTDTQYF; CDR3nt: TGTGCCAGCAGCTGGCGGCTGATAAACACAGATACGCAGTATTTT
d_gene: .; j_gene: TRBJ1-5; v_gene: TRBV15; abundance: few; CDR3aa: CATSRDDQPQHF; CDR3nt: TGTGCCACCAGCAGAGATGATCAGCCCCAGCATTTT
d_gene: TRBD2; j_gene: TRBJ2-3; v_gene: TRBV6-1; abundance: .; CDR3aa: CASRLAGVIDTQYF; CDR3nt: TGTGCCAGTCGACTAGCGGGAGTGATAGATACGCAGTATTTT
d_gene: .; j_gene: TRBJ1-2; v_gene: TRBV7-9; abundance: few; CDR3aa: CAIPDDGYTF; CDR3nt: TGTGCCATCCCGGACGATGGCTACACCTTC
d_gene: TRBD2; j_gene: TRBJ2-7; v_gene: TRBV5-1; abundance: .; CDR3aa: CASSLEASGPTGEQYF; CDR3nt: TGCGCCAGCAGCTTGGAGGCTAGCGGGCCTACGGGAGAGCAGTACTTC
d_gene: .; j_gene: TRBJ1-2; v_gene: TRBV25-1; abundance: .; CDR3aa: CASSEWSWERNGYTF; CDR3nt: TGTGCCAGCAGTGAATGGAGTTGGGAGCGGAATGGCTACACCTTC
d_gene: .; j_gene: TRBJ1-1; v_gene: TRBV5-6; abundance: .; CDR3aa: CASSLTQTGYTEAFF; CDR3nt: TGTGCCAGCAGCTTAACCCAGACAGGTTACACTGAAGCTTTCTTT
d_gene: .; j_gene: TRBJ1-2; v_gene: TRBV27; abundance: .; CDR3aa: CASSFQGGYNYGYTF; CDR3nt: TGTGCCAGCAGTTTTCAGGGCGGGTATAACTATGGCTACACCTTC
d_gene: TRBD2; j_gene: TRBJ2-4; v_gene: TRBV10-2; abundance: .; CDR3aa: CASSSGSDIQYF; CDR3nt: TGCGCCAGCAGCAGCGGGAGTGACATTCAGTACTTC
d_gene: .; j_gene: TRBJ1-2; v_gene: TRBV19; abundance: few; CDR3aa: CASSIVAGSFGYTF; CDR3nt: TGTGCCAGTAGTATCGTAGCAGGATCTTTTGGCTACACCTTC
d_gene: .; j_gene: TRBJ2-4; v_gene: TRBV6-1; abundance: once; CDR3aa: CASSGLQENIQYF; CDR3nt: TGTGCCAGCAGTGGCTTACAAGAAAACATTCAGTACTTC
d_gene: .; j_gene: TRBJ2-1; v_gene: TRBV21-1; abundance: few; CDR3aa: CASSKVGLAGVNEQFF; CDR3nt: TGTGCCAGCAGCAAAGTGGGGCTAGCGGGTGTTAATGAGCAGTTCTTC
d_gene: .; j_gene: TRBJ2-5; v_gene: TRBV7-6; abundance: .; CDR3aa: CASSVSRGETQYF; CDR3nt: TGTGCCAGCAGCGTATCCAGGGGAGAGACCCAGTACTTC
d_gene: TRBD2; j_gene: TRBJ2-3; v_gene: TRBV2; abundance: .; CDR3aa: CASRELAGGPDTQYF; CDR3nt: TGTGCCAGCAGAGAACTAGCGGGAGGGCCAGATACGCAGTATTTT
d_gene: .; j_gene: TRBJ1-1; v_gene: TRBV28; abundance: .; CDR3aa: CASSLFGRAGNTEAFF; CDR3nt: TGTGCCAGCAGTTTATTCGGCAGGGCGGGGAACACTGAAGCTTTCTTT
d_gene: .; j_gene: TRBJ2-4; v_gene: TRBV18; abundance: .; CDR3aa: CASSPRRDQPRENIQYF; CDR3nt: TGTGCCAGCTCACCAAGAAGGGACCAGCCTCGGGAAAACATTCAGTACTTC
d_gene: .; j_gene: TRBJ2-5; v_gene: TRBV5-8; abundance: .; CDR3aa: CASRLSGTQYF; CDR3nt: TGTGCCAGCAGGTTGTCCGGGACCCAGTACTTC
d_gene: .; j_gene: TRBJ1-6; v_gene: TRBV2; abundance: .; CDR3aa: CASSEQALQGNSPLHF; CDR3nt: TGTGCCAGCAGTGAACAGGCCCTCCAGGGCAATTCACCCCTCCACTTT
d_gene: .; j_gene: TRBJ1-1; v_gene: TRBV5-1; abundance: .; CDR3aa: CASSKVTNTEAFF; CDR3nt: TGCGCCAGCAGCAAGGTTACGAACACTGAAGCTTTCTTT
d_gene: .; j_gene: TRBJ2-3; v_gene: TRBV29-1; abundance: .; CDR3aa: CSAHQETLGGTQYF; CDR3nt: TGCAGCGCCCATCAGGAGACTCTGGGGGGTACGCAGTATTTT